This T cell receptor beta chain was identified during a study of T cells in Graves' hyperthyroidism and ophthalmopathy. The J segment lost 4 bases and the V segment lost 3 bases, leaving 6 bases of the junction unmatched. Looked up from germline, CDR1 is KGHDR and CDR2 is SFDVKD. This CDR3 has 15 residues. This clonotype has only a few counts. TCR beta CDR3 regions were amplified from RNA transcripts. The primer set for the first-round RT-PCR of the TCR CDR3 was HTBI. TCRdb independently ran MiXCR on the multiplex PCR reads; one entry per CDR3 protein. The sample has about 500,000 distinct CDR3 sequences, approximately 16% seen once.

The rearrangement links TRBV24-1 to TRBJ2-3, with 7 bases aligning to TRBD1. The receptor was isolated from a woman younger than 30 with Graves' hyperthyroidism. Sample: blood. CDR3 loop: CATSDPRTGSDTQYF. The CDR3 DNA reads as TGTGCCACCAGTGATCCGAGGACAGGATCAGATACGCAGTATTTT.